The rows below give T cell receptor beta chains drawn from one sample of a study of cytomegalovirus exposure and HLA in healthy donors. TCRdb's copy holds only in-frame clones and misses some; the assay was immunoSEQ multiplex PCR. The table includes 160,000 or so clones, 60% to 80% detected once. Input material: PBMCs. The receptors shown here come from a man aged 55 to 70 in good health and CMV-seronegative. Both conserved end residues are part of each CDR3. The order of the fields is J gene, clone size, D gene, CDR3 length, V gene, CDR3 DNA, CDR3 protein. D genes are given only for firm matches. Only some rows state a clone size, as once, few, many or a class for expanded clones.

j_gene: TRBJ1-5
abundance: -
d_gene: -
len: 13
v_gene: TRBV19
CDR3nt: TGTGCCAGTAGTATCGGGTACAATCAGCCCCAGAATTTT
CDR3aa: CASSIGYNQPQNF

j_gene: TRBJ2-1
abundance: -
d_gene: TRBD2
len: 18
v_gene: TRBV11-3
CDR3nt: TGTGCCAGCAGCTTAAAGTTCCCCGGGAGGGGTTCCTACAATGAGCAGTTCTTC
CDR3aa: CASSLKFPGRGSYNEQFF

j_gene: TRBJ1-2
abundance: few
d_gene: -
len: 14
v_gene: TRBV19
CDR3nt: TGTGCCAGTACCCACCCCCCAGAAAGCTATGGCTACACCTTC
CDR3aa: CASTHPPESYGYTF

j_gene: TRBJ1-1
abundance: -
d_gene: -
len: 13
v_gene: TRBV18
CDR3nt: TGTGCCAGCTCACGTACCGGGAACACTGAAGCTTTCTTT
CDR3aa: CASSRTGNTEAFF

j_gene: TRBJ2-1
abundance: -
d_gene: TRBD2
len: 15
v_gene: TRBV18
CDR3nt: TGTGCCAGCTCACCCGGGACTAGCGGTTACAATGAGCAGTTCTTC
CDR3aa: CASSPGTSGYNEQFF

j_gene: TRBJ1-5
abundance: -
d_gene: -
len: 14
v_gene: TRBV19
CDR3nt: TGTGCCAGTATAGGGGATCTCGGCAATCAGCCCCAGCATTTT
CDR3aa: CASIGDLGNQPQHF

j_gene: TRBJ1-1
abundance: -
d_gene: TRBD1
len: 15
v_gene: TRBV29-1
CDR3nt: TGCAGCGGGGAACAGGGGGCGAGTCTTGGTACTGAAGCTTTCTTT
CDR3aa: CSGEQGASLGTEAFF

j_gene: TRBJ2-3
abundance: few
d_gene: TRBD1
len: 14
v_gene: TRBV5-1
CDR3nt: TGCGCCAGCGGGTCGGGACAGGCGACAGATACGCAGTATTTT
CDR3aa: CASGSGQATDTQYF

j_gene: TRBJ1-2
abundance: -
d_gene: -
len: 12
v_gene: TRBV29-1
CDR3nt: TGCAGCGTTGAGACAAATCAAGAGGGCTACACCTTC
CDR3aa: CSVETNQEGYTF

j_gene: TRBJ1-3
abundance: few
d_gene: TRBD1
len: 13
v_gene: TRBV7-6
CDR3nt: TGTGCCAGCAGCCCGGGACAGGGGGACACCATATATTTT
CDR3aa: CASSPGQGDTIYF

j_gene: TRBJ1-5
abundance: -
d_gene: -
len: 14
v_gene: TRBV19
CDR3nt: TGTGCCAGTACCCCTCGGGCAGGGTACCAGCCCCAGCATTTT
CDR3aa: CASTPRAGYQPQHF

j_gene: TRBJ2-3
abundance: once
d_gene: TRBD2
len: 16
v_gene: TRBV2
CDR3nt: TGTGCCAGCAGTGAACCCGCTGGACTAGTCACCGATACGCAGTATTTT
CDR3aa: CASSEPAGLVTDTQYF

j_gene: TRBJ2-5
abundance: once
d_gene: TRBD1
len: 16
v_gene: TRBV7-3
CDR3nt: TGTGCCAGCAGCCCGGGAGTACGGACAGGGGAAGAGACCCAGTACTTC
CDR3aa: CASSPGVRTGEETQYF

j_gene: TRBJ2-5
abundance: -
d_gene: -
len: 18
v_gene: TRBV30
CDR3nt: TGTGCCTGGACGGAGGCGCGGGAGGCCCTCAGGGGGAAAGAGACCCAGTACTTC
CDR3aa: CAWTEAREALRGKETQYF

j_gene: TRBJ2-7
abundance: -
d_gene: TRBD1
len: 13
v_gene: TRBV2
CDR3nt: TGTGCCAGCAGAAGGACAGGGATCAACGAGCAGTACTTC
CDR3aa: CASRRTGINEQYF

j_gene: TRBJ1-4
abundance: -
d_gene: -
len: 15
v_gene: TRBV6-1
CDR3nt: TGTGCCAGCAGTGAAGTAAGGGGAACTAATGAAAAACTGTTTTTT
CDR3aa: CASSEVRGTNEKLFF

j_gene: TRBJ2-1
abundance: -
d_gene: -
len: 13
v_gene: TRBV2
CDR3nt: TGTGCCAGCAGTGAAGGTCGAGTAAATGAGCAGTTCTTC
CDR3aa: CASSEGRVNEQFF

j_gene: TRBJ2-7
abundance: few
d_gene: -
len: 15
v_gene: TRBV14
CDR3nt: TGTGCCAGCAGCCAGCGGACTACGTATTCCTACGAGCAGTACTTC
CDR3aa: CASSQRTTYSYEQYF

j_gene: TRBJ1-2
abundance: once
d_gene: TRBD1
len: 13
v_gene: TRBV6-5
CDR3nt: TGTGCCACCCTCCGTCAGGGGGCATATGGCTACACCTTC
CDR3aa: CATLRQGAYGYTF

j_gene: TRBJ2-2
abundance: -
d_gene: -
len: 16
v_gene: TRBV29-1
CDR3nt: TGCAGCGTTCAGGTGAGCAGGCGAAGAAACACCGGGGAGCTGTTTTTT
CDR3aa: CSVQVSRRRNTGELFF

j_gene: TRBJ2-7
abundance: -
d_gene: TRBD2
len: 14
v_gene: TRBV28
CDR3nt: TGTGCCAGCACGAGGAGGGTGGCGGGAGTAGGGCAGTACTTC
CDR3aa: CASTRRVAGVGQYF

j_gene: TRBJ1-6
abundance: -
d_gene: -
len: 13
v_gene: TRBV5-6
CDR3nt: TGTGCCAGCAGCTTGACGGGGAATTCACCCCTCCACTTT
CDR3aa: CASSLTGNSPLHF

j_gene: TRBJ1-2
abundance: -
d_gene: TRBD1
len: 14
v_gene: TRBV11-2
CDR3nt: TGTGCCAGCAGCTTAGGACAGGGGGCGAGTGGCTACACCTTC
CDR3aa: CASSLGQGASGYTF

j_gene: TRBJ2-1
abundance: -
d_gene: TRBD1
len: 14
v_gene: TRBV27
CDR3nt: TGTGCCAGCAGCCAAAGGGGGCTAATCAATGAGCAGTTCTTC
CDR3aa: CASSQRGLINEQFF

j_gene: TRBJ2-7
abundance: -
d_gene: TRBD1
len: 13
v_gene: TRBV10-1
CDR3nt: TGCGCCAGCAGTGGTGGGACAGGGAACGAGCAGTACTTC
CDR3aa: CASSGGTGNEQYF

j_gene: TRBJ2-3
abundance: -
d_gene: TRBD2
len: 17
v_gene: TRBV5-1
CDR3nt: TGCGCCAGCAGCCCGGGACGGCTAGCGGGCCGGGGAGATACGCAGTATTTT
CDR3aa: CASSPGRLAGRGDTQYF

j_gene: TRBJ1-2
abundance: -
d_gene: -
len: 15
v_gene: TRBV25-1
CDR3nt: TGTGCCAGCAGGGGGGGATCTGGGACGAGCTATGGCTACACCTTC
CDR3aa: CASRGGSGTSYGYTF

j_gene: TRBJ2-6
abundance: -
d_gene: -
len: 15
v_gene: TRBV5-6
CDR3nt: TGTGCCGGCAGCCCCAGGCGTTCGGGGGCCAACGTCCTGACTTTC
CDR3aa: CAGSPRRSGANVLTF

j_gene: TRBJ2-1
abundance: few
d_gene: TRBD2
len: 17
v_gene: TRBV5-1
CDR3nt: TGCGCCAGCAGCTTGGTGAAAAGTGGGCTAGCGGACAATGAGCAGTTCTTC
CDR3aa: CASSLVKSGLADNEQFF

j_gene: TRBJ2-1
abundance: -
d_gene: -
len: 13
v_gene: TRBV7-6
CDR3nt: TGTGCCAGCAGCTTGGGCGGGCGCAATGAGCAGTTCTTC
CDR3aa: CASSLGGRNEQFF

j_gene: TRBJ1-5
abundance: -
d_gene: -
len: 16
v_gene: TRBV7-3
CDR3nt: TGTGCCAGCAGCCTGGGGCGGGACTACCCGAATCAGCCCCAGCATTTT
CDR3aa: CASSLGRDYPNQPQHF